This passage covers 26 T cell receptor beta chains from one sample sequenced in a study of T cells in Graves' hyperthyroidism and ophthalmopathy. Researchers took RNA transcripts and amplified the TCR beta CDR3 regions from them. HTBI primers drove first-round RT-PCR of the TCR CDR3. A single record per CDR3 protein comes from TCRdb applying MiXCR to the multiplex PCR reads. The data contain a few hundred thousand distinct CDR3 sequences, about 15% of them seen just once; the ten biggest clones take up 10% to 15%. Sequenced sample: blood. These receptors were collected from a middle-aged woman with Graves' hyperthyroidism that later progressed to Graves' ophthalmopathy.

This clonotype was picked up many times. This sequence joins TRBV5-1 and TRBJ2-1, with D perhaps matching TRBD2 (5 bases). The V gene's germline CDR1 is SGHRS and CDR2 YFSETQ. The germline V and J ends were trimmed by 4 bases and 9 bases, with 11 bases remaining between them. CDR3 size: 12 residues. Here the CDR3 reads CASSPDRGEQFF. The CDR3 bases are TGCGCCAGCAGCCCCGACCGGGGTGAGCAGTTCTTC. Together with reference TRBV5-1 and TRBJ2-1, the CDR3 gives the full variable domain: KAGVTQTPRYLIKTRGQQVTLSCSPISGHRSVSWYQQTPGQGLQFLFEYFSETQRNKGNFPGRFSGRQFSNSRSEMNVSTLELGDSALYLCASSPDRGEQFFGPGTRLTVL.

Only a few counts were recorded for this clonotype. Written as DNA, the CDR3 is TGCAGTGCTACCGGGACAGGGGGTTTCAACATTCAGTACTTC. It encodes CSATGTGGFNIQYF. The chain couples TRBV20-1 to TRBJ2-4, with 11 nucleotides matching TRBD1. Germline V lookup: CDR1 DFQATT, CDR2 SNEGSKA (reference sequence). The CDR3 is 14 residues long. V dropped 4 bases and J dropped 7; count of bases not matched to a gene: 6.

This clonotype came up many times. The J gene is TRBJ2-1, the V gene TRBV5-1; TRBD2 matches 7 bases. Germline CDR1 SGHRS, CDR2 YFSETQ. Trimming at V came to 1 base and at J to 4 bases, leaving 8 bases not matched to a gene. CDR3 size: 16 residues. The CDR3, as DNA: TGCGCCAGCAGCTTGTTGGCGGGAGCCTCATACAATGAGCAGTTCTTC. Protein sequence: CASSLLAGASYNEQFF.

This clonotype was recorded many times. V usage is TRBV11-2 and J usage is TRBJ2-3; 12 bases map to TRBD2. This CDR3 has 22 residues. CDR1 and CDR2 from the germline V gene are SGHAT and FQNNGV. Trimming cost V 5 bases and J 2 bases; bases outside gene matches: 23. CDR3 sequence: CASSGDVSSGRAIMLPTDTQYF. As DNA, the CDR3 is TGTGCCAGCAGCGGGGACGTATCTAGCGGGAGGGCCATCATGCTCCCCACAGATACGCAGTATTTT.

This clonotype was seen ten or more times. The chain employs TRBV20-1 and TRBJ2-1; D gene ambiguous. The CDR3 is 14 amino acids. The V end was cut by 6 bases, the J end by 0 bases, with 12 bases between. Germline V lookup: CDR1 DFQATT, CDR2 SNEGSKA (reference sequence). This CDR3 reads CSAIAPSSYNEQFF. Here the CDR3 DNA reads TGCAGTGCAATAGCACCGAGCTCCTACAATGAGCAGTTCTTC.

The table lists this clonotype with many counts. The V and J genes are TRBV6-1 and TRBJ1-4; D ambiguous. From germline, CDR1 is MNHNS and CDR2 SASEGT. CDR3 length: 14 residues. The V gene lost 7 bases and the J gene lost 4 bases, with 13 bases spanning the gap. DNA of the CDR3: TGTGCCAGCACCCATGGACGTCTTAATGAAAAACTGTTTTTT. It is translated as CASTHGRLNEKLFF.

This clonotype was recorded many times. The chain uses TRBV3-1 and TRBJ2-1; 12 bases agree with TRBD1. The CDR3 is made up of 15 amino acids. The ends lost 3 bases at V and 4 bases at J; junction bases unmatched: 1. Germline V gene lookup returns CDR1 LGHDT and CDR2 YNNKEL (reference sequence). The CDR3 is CASSQGQGAYNEQFF. CDR3 coding DNA: TGTGCCAGCAGCCAGGGACAGGGGGCTTACAATGAGCAGTTCTTC.

This clonotype was counted a few times. The chain recombines TRBV11-2 with TRBJ2-1, with 7 bases fitting TRBD1. Per the germline V gene, CDR1 is SGHAT and CDR2 is FQNNGV. With 4 bases clipped from V and 6 bases from J, the junction kept 15 bases outside the gene matches. CDR3 length: 17 residues. CDR3: CASSSISPGQTLNEQFF. The CDR3 bases are TGTGCCAGCAGCTCGATTTCCCCGGGACAGACCCTCAATGAGCAGTTCTTC.

Many counts were recorded for this clonotype. The CDR3 is CATYTGELFF. CDR3 nucleotides: TGTGCCACATACACCGGGGAGCTGTTTTTT. The gene calls are TRBV6-1 and TRBJ2-2; D ambiguous. The CDR3 has 10 residues. Trimming stripped 10 bases from V and 3 bases from J, with 3 bases between. Germline CDR1 and CDR2: MNHNS and SASEGT.

The sample holds a few counts of this clonotype. A much larger clonotype is one base distant, so this may be a read error. The V and J genes are TRBV10-2 and TRBJ2-3, with TRBD1 identical over 9 bases. Germline CDR1 reads WSHSY; CDR2 reads SAAADI. Germline trimming cut 6 bases from V and 8 bases from J; bases unmatched to any gene: 12. CDR3 size: 15 residues. The CDR3 sequence is CASSSGQGRAGTQYF. CDR3 nucleotide sequence: TGCGCCAGCAGCTCGGGACAGGGTCGGGCAGGTACGCAGTATTTT.

This clonotype was seen ten or more times. V usage is TRBV2 and J usage is TRBJ1-1; 12 nucleotides match TRBD1. CDR3 length: 13 residues. Germline lookup yields CDR1 SNHLY and CDR2 FYNNEI. CDR3 sequence: CAKRDRGLTEAFF. In nucleotides, the CDR3 is TGTGCGAAAAGGGACAGGGGGCTTACTGAAGCTTTCTTT. Drawing the rest from reference TRBV2 and TRBJ1-1, the complete variable domain is EPEVTQTPSHQVTQMGQEVILRCVPISNHLYFYWYRQILGQKVEFLVSFYNNEISEKSEIFDDQFSVERPDGSNFTLKIRSTKLEDSAMYFCAKRDRGLTEAFFGQGTRLTVV.

Points on this clonotype: One base away lies a much larger clone, so this may be a sequencing read error. V gene TRBV7-9 combines with J gene TRBJ2-1; TRBD1 might be the D (6 bases). The CDR3 loop spans 14 amino acids. Trimming left V 0 bases short and J 8 bases short, with 11 bases between. CDR1 is SEHNR and CDR2 is FQNEAQ in the germline V gene (reference sequence). The CDR3: CASSLADHRDEQFF. CDR3 nucleotide sequence: TGTGCCAGCAGCTTAGCCGATCACAGGGATGAGCAGTTCTTC. Using reference TRBV7-9 and TRBJ2-1 for the parts outside the CDR3, the full variable domain is DTGVSQNPRHKITKRGQNVTFRCDPISEHNRLYWYRQTLGQGPEFLTYFQNEAQLEKSRLLSDRFSAERPKGSFSTLEIQRTEQGDSAMYLCASSLADHRDEQFFGPGTRLTVL.

This clonotype was counted many times. The CDR3 sequence: CASSYSSRGSGYEQYF. CDR3 bases: TGTGCCAGCAGTTACTCTTCTCGGGGGAGCGGCTACGAGCAGTACTTC. This chain joins TRBV6-5 and TRBJ2-7; tentative D call: TRBD2 (6 bases). V was shortened by 0 bases and J by 3 bases, with 15 bases between the two germline ends. Germline CDR1 is MNHEY and CDR2 is SVGAGI. The CDR3 is 16 residues long.

This clonotype was seen a handful of times. V usage is TRBV5-5 and J usage is TRBJ2-1, with 8 bases identical to TRBD2. The germline CDR1 and CDR2 sequences are SGHKS and YYEKEE (reference sequence). The CDR3 has 15 amino acids. V lost 4 bases to trimming and J lost 3 bases; unmatched junction nucleotides: 6. The CDR3 bases are TGTGCCAGCAGCGCCCTAGCGGGTCTCTACAATGAGCAGTTCTTC. It encodes CASSALAGLYNEQFF.

This clonotype showed up just once. The chain joins TRBV2 to TRBJ1-2, with D unclear. V was cut by 9 bases and J by 1 base, with 12 bases left in between. Looked up from germline, CDR1 is SNHLY and CDR2 is FYNNEI. The length of the CDR3 is 13 residues. The DNA for the CDR3 is TGTGCCAGGAAGGTTGGCGTTAACTATGGCTACACCTTC. Translated: CARKVGVNYGYTF.

The chain couples TRBV28 to TRBJ1-1; the match to TRBD1 covers 9 bases. The V segment lost 5 bases and the J segment 4 bases; nucleotides outside the gene matches: 17. CDR1 is MDHEN, CDR2 SYDVKM, per germline. CDR3 size: 18 residues. CDR3 residues: CASSVPGQGSPISTEAFF. The CDR3 DNA follows: TGTGCCAGCAGTGTGCCGGGACAGGGTAGCCCCATTAGCACTGAAGCTTTCTTT.

CDR3 sequence: CASHAFSGVYGYTF. The CDR3 region has the DNA TGTGCCAGCCATGCTTTTTCGGGGGTCTATGGCTACACCTTC. The genes are TRBV28 and TRBJ1-2; tentative D call: TRBD1 (5 bases). Trimming pared 8 bases from V and 4 bases from J, leaving 17 bases between. The germline V gene has CDR1 MDHEN and CDR2 SYDVKM. The CDR3 is 14 amino acids.

In its sample, this clonotype was seen many times. The chain has TRBV2 and TRBJ2-7, with D perhaps TRBD1 or TRBD2 (7 bases each). CDR1 and CDR2 from the germline V gene are SNHLY and FYNNEI. This CDR3 is built from 16 residues. V was shortened by 4 bases and J by 2 bases, with 18 bases between the two germline ends. The CDR3 sequence: CASSGPGGRATYEQYF. In DNA form, the CDR3 reads TGTGCCAGCAGTGGGCCAGGGGGGAGGGCGACCTACGAGCAGTACTTC.

This clonotype was detected many times. The J gene is TRBJ2-7, the V gene TRBV20-1, with 7 bases aligning to TRBD1. CDR1 DFQATT and CDR2 SNEGSKA come from the germline V gene (reference sequence). Trimming cost V 6 bases and J 3 bases; bases outside gene matches: 11. This CDR3 region has 14 residues. CDR3 region: CSARRVGQDYEQYF. The CDR3 DNA is TGCAGTGCAAGACGGGTTGGACAGGACTACGAGCAGTACTTC.

This clonotype was observed a few times. The chain uses TRBV27 and TRBJ2-7; 9 nucleotides match TRBD1. This CDR3 comprises 14 residues. CDR1 and CDR2 from the germline V gene are MNHEY and SMNVEV (reference sequence). J lost 5 bases, V lost 4 bases, and 6 bases had no gene match. The DNA of the CDR3 is TGTGCCAGCAGTTCCTCACGACAGGGGGACGAGCAGTACTTC. This gives the protein CASSSSRQGDEQYF.

The table lists this clonotype with many counts. The genes are TRBV6-1 and TRBJ2-6; D gene unclear. Germline CDR1 reads MNHNS; CDR2 reads SASEGT. The CDR3 contains 15 residues. V dropped 1 base and J dropped 0 bases, with 4 bases sitting between them. This CDR3 reads CASSEGSSGANVLTF. Here the CDR3 DNA reads TGTGCCAGCAGTGAAGGTAGCTCTGGGGCCAACGTCCTGACTTTC.

This clonotype has a count of ten or more. The chain uses TRBV29-1 and TRBJ2-1; D uncertain. V shed 4 bases and J shed 9 bases, with 13 bases lying between them. Germline V CDR1 and CDR2: SQVTM, ANQGSEA. This CDR3 has 12 amino acids. The CDR3 loop is CSVGDFAVEQFF. The DNA for the CDR3 is TGCAGCGTTGGAGATTTCGCTGTTGAGCAGTTCTTC.

This clonotype was detected only a few times. The J gene is TRBJ1-3, the V gene TRBV18; D is ambiguous. Trimming pared 3 bases from V and 0 bases from J, leaving 12 bases between. The CDR3 sequence is 16 residues long. In germline, CDR1 is KGHSH, CDR2 LQKENI. CDR3 nucleotide sequence: TGTGCCAGCTCACCCCTGGAGGCCAGCTCTGGAAACACCATATATTTT. Its translation is CASSPLEASSGNTIYF.

This chain joins TRBV15 and TRBJ2-2; TRBD2 matches 7 bases. This CDR3 has 14 amino acids. The trim removed 4 bases at V and 5 bases at J, leaving 4 bases unmatched. Germline V gives CDR1 LNHNV, CDR2 YYDKDF (reference sequence). CDR3 DNA: TGTGCCACCAGCACCGGGCGGGAGACCGGGGAGCTGTTTTTT. The encoded protein is CATSTGRETGELFF.

The sample holds many counts of this clonotype. As DNA, the CDR3 is TGTGCCAGCAGTCTAGACAGGGAGACCCAGTACTTC. Translated: CASSLDRETQYF. The rearrangement links TRBV28 to TRBJ2-5; a possible D gene is TRBD1 (6 bases). This CDR3 has 12 amino acids. CDR1 is MDHEN and CDR2 is SYDVKM in the germline V gene. V dropped 5 bases and J dropped 5 bases, with 9 bases sitting between them.

This clonotype was observed many times. The chain carries TRBV19 and TRBJ1-2; TRBD1 might be the D (5 bases). The V gene's germline CDR1 is LNHDA and CDR2 SQIVND (reference sequence). Trimming took off 5 bases at V and 2 bases at J, with 18 bases between the two ends. The CDR3 has 16 amino acids. CDR3 DNA: TGTGCCAGTAGTCCTCTACTCTTGGGGGTAAACTATGGCTACACCTTC. Protein: CASSPLLLGVNYGYTF.